This T cell receptor (beta chain) was found in a study of T-cell memory formation after mild COVID-19. Study information: Largely donor-specific sequence clusters came from a couple of donors.

As regards this clonotype: Its antigen is not identified. At one end the junction does not follow the germline gene, possibly because of a read error.

From the 5' RACE reads, TCRdb called clonotypes with MiXCR, one entry per CDR3 protein. The table lists 580,000 or so distinct CDR3 sequences, about 18% of them singletons. The CDR3 extends over 14 amino acids. Per germline, CDR1 SSHAT and CDR2 FNYEAQ (reference sequence). Overall study findings and caveats: Unconfirmed was the SARS-CoV-2 specificity of second-wave clones that peaked on day 37.

This chain links TRBV7-7 with TRBJ1-6; possible D gene TRBD1, 5 bases. This TCR was recovered from an adult woman who had mild COVID-19 (a few samples of this study predate the infection). Cell type and time point are not known. The sample comprised PBMCs or a T cell subset sorted from them (not recorded which). CDR3 sequence (DNA): TGTGCTAGCAGCTTGGAAGGGGCGAATTCACCCCTCCACTTT. Residues: CASSLEGANSPLHF.